A selection of T cell receptor beta chains follows, all from one sample in a study of T cell responses to AZD1222 COVID-19 vaccine. Assay: immunoSEQ multiplex PCR; the TCRdb copy retains only in-frame clones and omits some. The table shows roughly 80,000 clones, with 75% to 95% occurring only once. Sequences were derived from peripheral blood, sampled 28 days after the second AZD1222 dose. The receptors stem from an adult who received the AZD1222 COVID-19 vaccine. Both conserved end residues are part of each CDR3. Each record gives: D gene, V gene, J gene, clone size, CDR3 DNA, CDR3 protein. A D gene is named only where the DNA matches it firmly. Size is omitted from some rows. Given values are once, few, many or a class for expanded clones.

TRBD1,TRBV19,TRBJ1-2,-,TGTGCCAGTAGCAAAGGGACAGGGGACCTCTATGGCTACACCTTC,CASSKGTGDLYGYTF
-,TRBV5-1,TRBJ2-3,-,TGCGCCAGCAGCCCTAATACAGATACGCAGTATTTT,CASSPNTDTQYF
TRBD1,TRBV9,TRBJ1-2,-,TGTGCCAGCAGCGATACAGGACAGGGGGCCGATGGCTACACCTTC,CASSDTGQGADGYTF
-,TRBV5-4,TRBJ1-2,-,TGTGCCAGCACCCCGGGACACAGGATACACTATGGCTACACCTTC,CASTPGHRIHYGYTF
-,TRBV5-1,TRBJ2-5,-,TGCGCCAGCGCCATGGGGGGAGGAGAGACCCAGTACTTC,CASAMGGGETQYF
TRBD1,TRBV19,TRBJ1-2,-,TGTGCCAGTAGTTTGGGGACAGGGGTAGGCGGCTACACCTTC,CASSLGTGVGGYTF
-,TRBV6-5,TRBJ1-4,-,TGTGCCAGCTCGAGAGGGGGGTCAACTAATGAAAAACTGTTTTTT,CASSRGGSTNEKLFF
-,TRBV7-2,TRBJ2-5,-,TGTGCCAGCAGCTCCAGGGGACGGGGAGCCCGCCAAGAGACCCAGTACTTC,CASSSRGRGARQETQYF
-,TRBV6-2/TRBV6-3,TRBJ2-2,-,TGTGCCAGCAGCCCCAAGGGGACCCTAAACACCGGGGAGCTGTTTTTT,CASSPKGTLNTGELFF
-,TRBV21-1,TRBJ1-2,-,TGTGCCAGCAGCACATACAACAGGGACTTTTGTGGTGGCTACACCTTC,CASSTYNRDFCGGYTF
-,TRBV2,TRBJ2-2,-,TGTGCCAGCAGTGTCGTGGGGGGCGGGAACACCGGGGAGCTGTTTTTT,CASSVVGGGNTGELFF
TRBD2,TRBV10-3,TRBJ2-1,once,TGTGCCATCAGTGGCCGGACTAGCGGGGGAGGTAATGAGCAGTTCTTC,CAISGRTSGGGNEQFF
-,TRBV12-3/TRBV12-4,TRBJ2-2,-,TGTGCCAGCCTCTACACCGGGGAGCTGTTTTTT,CASLYTGELFF
-,TRBV9,TRBJ1-6,-,TGTGCCAGCAGCGTAGATGAGGGCTCCTATAATTCACCCCTCCACTTT,CASSVDEGSYNSPLHF
-,TRBV6-2/TRBV6-3,TRBJ1-1,-,TGTGCCAGCAGTTACTCGAGCCCCAGGATGAACACTGAAGCTTTCTTT,CASSYSSPRMNTEAFF
-,TRBV5-6,TRBJ2-1,-,TGTGCCAGCAGCTCTACCCTCCGACAATTCGATGAGCAGTTCTTC,CASSSTLRQFDEQFF
TRBD1,TRBV6-1,TRBJ2-7,-,TGTGCCAGCAGTGGAGCAAGACAGGGCTCGTACGAGCAGTACTTC,CASSGARQGSYEQYF
-,TRBV5-1,TRBJ2-5,-,TGCGCCAGCAGCTTGGCGTGGCAGGGGGAGACCCAGTACTTC,CASSLAWQGETQYF
TRBD1,TRBV5-6,TRBJ1-2,once,TGTGCCAGCAGCTTGCCCGGGACAGACTATGGCTACACCTTC,CASSLPGTDYGYTF
-,TRBV3-1/TRBV3-2,TRBJ1-3,-,TGTGCCAGCAGCCACGACAGTGGAAACACCATATATTTT,CASSHDSGNTIYF
-,TRBV18,TRBJ2-6,-,TGTGCCAGCTCACTCAGACAGGACACCTCTGGGGCCAACGTCCTGACTTTC,CASSLRQDTSGANVLTF
-,TRBV6-2/TRBV6-3,TRBJ2-3,-,TGTGCCAGCAGTCCGACCGACGATACGCAGTATTTT,CASSPTDDTQYF
-,TRBV7-9,TRBJ2-5,-,TGTGCCAGCAGCCCCTCGGGCCAAGAGACCCAGTACTTC,CASSPSGQETQYF
-,TRBV7-2,TRBJ1-1,-,TGTGCCAGCAGCGCCCCCACAGGGAGTCTGGCTGAAGCTTTCTTT,CASSAPTGSLAEAFF
-,TRBV19,TRBJ1-1,-,TGTGCCAGTAGTATAGCCACTACAGGGACGGGAGCTGAAGCTTTCTTT,CASSIATTGTGAEAFF
-,TRBV1,TRBJ1-1,-,TGCACCAGCAGCCCAAGCCGCCGAGAAGGGGCCCCCTGGGCTTTCTTT,CTSSPSRREGAPWAFF
TRBD1,TRBV24-1,TRBJ2-5,-,TGTGCCACCAGTGATAAAGGGACAGGGGGCACGGAGACCCAGTACTTC,CATSDKGTGGTETQYF
TRBD2,TRBV19,TRBJ2-3,-,TGTGCCAGCCTCGGGGGGGCTAGCGGGGACCTGGCAGATACGCAGTATTTT,CASLGGASGDLADTQYF
-,TRBV2,TRBJ2-7,once,TGTGCCAGCAGTGACCCGAGCTCGGGGCAGTCCAGTACGCAGCAGTACTTC,CASSDPSSGQSSTQQYF
-,TRBV19,TRBJ1-6,few,TGTGCCAGTAGTCTCCGCCAGGGGCGGAAGGGGTCACCCCTCCACTTT,CASSLRQGRKGSPLHF
TRBD2,TRBV5-1,TRBJ2-7,-,TGCGCCAGCAGCAATGCGGGGGGCGCCTACGAGCAGTACTTC,CASSNAGGAYEQYF
-,TRBV28,TRBJ2-2,-,TGTGCCAGCTATTTTTCCGGGAACAAACCGATCGGGGAGCTGTTTTTT,CASYFSGNKPIGELFF
TRBD1,TRBV28,TRBJ1-1,-,TGTGCCAGCAGCAGCCTCGGGACAGGGAGAACTGAAGCTTTCTTT,CASSSLGTGRTEAFF
-,TRBV5-1,TRBJ1-4,-,TGCGCCAGCAGCTTGTCGGGGGACCTTAATGAAAAACTGTTTTTT,CASSLSGDLNEKLFF
-,TRBV3-1/TRBV3-2,TRBJ2-5,-,TGTGCCAGCAGCCTAACAGGGTCCGAGTGGACCCAGTACTTC,CASSLTGSEWTQYF
-,TRBV18,TRBJ1-5,once,TGTGCCAGCTCACCAATCGATAGCAATCAGCCCCAGCATTTT,CASSPIDSNQPQHF
-,TRBV11-2,TRBJ2-7,once,TGTGCCAGCAGCCCCCGGGGCCTTTCCTACGAGCAGTACTTC,CASSPRGLSYEQYF
-,TRBV6-5,TRBJ2-2,-,TGTGCCAGCAGTTACCGACGGGGGGCCGGCACCGGGGAGCTGTTTTTT,CASSYRRGAGTGELFF
-,TRBV19,TRBJ2-7,-,TGTGCCAGTTCCTGTAGGGACCACGAGCAGTACTTC,CASSCRDHEQYF
-,TRBV10-3,TRBJ2-5,-,TGTGCCATCAGCGGTTCCGGGGAGACCCAGTACTTC,CAISGSGETQYF
TRBD1,TRBV29-1,TRBJ1-1,few,TGCAGCGTACGACAGGGGAACACTGAAGCTTTCTTT,CSVRQGNTEAFF
-,TRBV28,TRBJ1-4,-,TGTGCTAGCTTGAGACAGGCCAATGAAAAACTGTTTTTT,CASLRQANEKLFF
-,TRBV28,TRBJ1-5,-,TGTGCCAGCAGACTGGACCCCCGGGAAAGCAATCAGCCCCAGCATTTT,CASRLDPRESNQPQHF
-,TRBV20-1,TRBJ1-4,-,TGCAGTGCTAGACAGGGACCAAAACTGTTTTTT,CSARQGPKLFF
-,TRBV5-6,TRBJ1-4,-,TGTGCCAGCAGCTTGCCCGCAACTAATGAAAAACTGTTTTTT,CASSLPATNEKLFF
TRBD2,TRBV5-4,TRBJ2-3,-,TGTGCCAGCGGAACACTAGCGGGGGGCACAGATACGCAGTATTTT,CASGTLAGGTDTQYF
-,TRBV6-5,TRBJ1-5,-,TGTGCCAGCAGTTCCGACTATTATAGCAATCAGCCCCAGCATTTT,CASSSDYYSNQPQHF
-,TRBV3-1/TRBV3-2,TRBJ2-7,-,TGTGCCAGCAGCCAAGAGATCTACGAGCAGTACTTC,CASSQEIYEQYF
-,TRBV5-1,TRBJ1-2,-,TGCGCCAGCAGCTACGCAGGGACAATAGATGGCTACACCTTC,CASSYAGTIDGYTF
-,TRBV5-1,TRBJ2-5,-,TGCGCCACCACAATGGGACCAGGGGAGACCCAGTACTTC,CATTMGPGETQYF
-,TRBV6-5,TRBJ1-1,-,TGTGCCAGCAGTTACTCGAGCTGGGGTAGGGACACTGAAGCTTTCTTT,CASSYSSWGRDTEAFF
-,TRBV5-4,TRBJ1-1,-,TGTGCCAGCAGCTTGGGGAAGTTGTGGAACACTGAAGCTTTCTTT,CASSLGKLWNTEAFF